There are many counts of the clone carrying this T cell receptor (beta chain). What it recognizes is unknown. The sample is drawn from a study of regulatory T cells in long-lasting Graves disease. Indicated time point: newly diagnosed GD, antithyroid drugs for less than 3 months. The TCR library was made from RNA extracted from PBMCs. General observations from the study: Patients whose Graves' disease persisted exhibited lower TCR diversity than those newly diagnosed.

iRepertoire HTBI primers and Arm-PCR of CDR3 regions built TCR beta libraries. TCRdb re-called the multiplex PCR reads through MiXCR, storing one row per CDR3 protein. The top ten clones hold roughly 7.7% of a sample with about 430,000 distinct CDR3 sequences, 15% of them seen once. The CDR3 sequence is 13 residues long. Trimming shortened V by 2 bases and J by 8 bases, and 13 bases separated the two germline ends. Germline V gene lookup returns CDR1 SGDLS and CDR2 YYNGEE. These data were likewise used in another study, on T cells in Graves' hyperthyroidism and ophthalmopathy. In that study: The HTBI primer set was used in a first-round RT-PCR of the TCR CDR3.

The J gene is TRBJ1-1, the V gene TRBV9; D is unresolved. The specimen was peripheral blood mononuclear cells (PBMCs), collected at new diagnosis, from a patient treated with antithyroid drugs. The sequence was obtained from a woman between 40 and 55 years old with Graves disease. For the CDR3, the DNA is TGTGCCAGCAGCGTCACGACATGGGGAGAAGCTTTCTTT. Translated, it gives CASSVTTWGEAFF.